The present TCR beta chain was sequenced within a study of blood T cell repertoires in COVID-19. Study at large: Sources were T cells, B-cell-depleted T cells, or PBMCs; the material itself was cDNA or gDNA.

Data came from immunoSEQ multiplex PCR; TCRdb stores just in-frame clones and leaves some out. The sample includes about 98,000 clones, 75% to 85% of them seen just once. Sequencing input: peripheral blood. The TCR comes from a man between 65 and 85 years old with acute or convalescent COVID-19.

The CDR3 loop is CASSLEREWVGELFF. DNA of the CDR3: TGTGCCAGCAGTTTAGAACGGGAGTGGGTCGGGGAGCTGTTTTTT. The genes are TRBV28 and TRBJ2-2, with D possibly matching TRBD2 (6 bases). Deletions cut 2 bases from V and 7 bases from J, with 14 bases between. Germline V gene sequence: CDR1 MDHEN, CDR2 SYDVKM. The CDR3 is made up of 15 amino acids.